There are a few counts of the clone carrying this T cell receptor beta chain. Antigen specificity is unknown. Assay used: immunoSEQ multiplex PCR; TCRdb lists only in-frame clones, some missing. This table has about 320,000 clones, 86% appearing once. The data were obtained in a study of Ad26.COV2.S vaccination and SARS-CoV-2 variants. As for the study in general: The trial was COV1001 and the donor's arm was Ad26.COV2.S. General study findings and limits: Vaccinated individuals (as opposed to placebo recipients) had higher spike-specific TCR breadth.

Treatment reported: approximately 18 received Ad26.COV2.S at low or high dose, single or two shots; roughly five received placebo; per-sample allocation not given. Specimens were obtained on day 63 following the first vaccine or placebo injection. Wuhan-strain spike was delivered by a replication-incompetent Ad26 vector. The CDR3 consists of 14 residues. V was cut by 1 base and J by 5 bases, with 9 bases left in between. CDR1 and CDR2 from the germline V gene are SGDLS and YYNGEE. V and J are TRBV9 and TRBJ2-2, with D possibly being TRBD1 (6 bases). The TCR originated in a person aged 18-65 years who received the Ad26.COV2.S COVID-19 vaccine or a placebo. The sample was peripheral blood, taken in a trial of Ad26.COV2.S vaccine versus placebo. CDR3 amino acids: CASSVYRETGELFF. DNA of the CDR3: TGTGCCAGCAGCGTATACAGGGAAACCGGGGAGCTGTTTTTT.